The entry below gives a single TCR beta chain sequence along with its context. TCRdb reanalysed the 5' RACE reads using MiXCR and keeps one entry per CDR3 protein. The table has tens of thousands of distinct CDR3 sequences, roughly 18% seen once. The CDR3 sequence is 13 residues long. In germline, CDR1 is SGHRS, CDR2 YFSETQ. Trimming left V 5 bases short and J 5 bases short, with 11 bases between. The clonotype was recovered from a female donor with breast cancer. Sequenced material: naive CD4+ T cells sorted from blood. Subset given: naive CD4+ T cells, CD4+CD45RA+CD25-. The chain is built from TRBV5-1 and TRBJ2-1, with D tentatively TRBD1 or TRBD2 (5 bases each). Written as DNA, the CDR3 is TGCGCCAGCAGATCGGGACCGAACAATGAGCAGTTCTTC. This translates into CASRSGPNNEQFF.